A single sample gave rise to the 18 T cell receptor beta chains below, sequenced in a study of cytomegalovirus exposure and HLA in healthy donors. The study ran its PCR with 60 Vbeta and 13 Jbeta primers. Sequencing used immunoSEQ multiplex PCR; TCRdb keeps in-frame clones, though not all of them. The repertoire holds fewer than 120,000 clones, with roughly three quarters as singletons. Sequenced material: PBMCs. These receptors all come from a man in his thirties or forties in good health and CMV-seropositive.

V is TRBV11-2 and J is TRBJ1-6; no definite D call. Trimming shortened V by 1 base and J by 6 bases, and 7 bases separated the two germline ends. The CDR3 spans 14 residues. Germline CDR1 is SGHAT and CDR2 is FQNNGV. CDR3 sequence: CASSLALANSPLHF. For the CDR3, the DNA is TGTGCCAGCAGCTTAGCCCTGGCTAATTCACCCCTCCACTTT.

This chain links TRBV30 with TRBJ2-7; D remains unclear. This CDR3 region has 12 residues. The ends were cut back, 1 base at V and 2 bases at J, with 6 bases in the middle. From germline, CDR1 is GTSNPN and CDR2 SVGIG (reference sequence). The CDR3 DNA sequence: TGTGCCTGGAGTGGGGCCGCCTACGAGCAGTACTTC. Translating it yields CAWSGAAYEQYF.

The gene calls are TRBV30 and TRBJ1-2; 7 bases match TRBD1. With 3 bases clipped from V and 8 bases from J, the junction kept 12 bases outside the gene matches. There are 14 residues in the CDR3. The germline CDR1 and CDR2 sequences are GTSNPN and SVGIG (reference sequence). In nucleotides, the CDR3 is TGTGCCTGGAGCCGATACAGGGGAAGTTACGGCTACACCTTC. Translating gives CAWSRYRGSYGYTF.

For the CDR3, the DNA is TGTGCCAGTACCCTGGGGGGAATTGGGTCACCCCTCCACTTT. Amino acid sequence: CASTLGGIGSPLHF. The chain has TRBV19 and TRBJ1-6; maybe TRBD1 (5 bases). Germline CDR1 is LNHDA and CDR2 is SQIVND (reference sequence). Trimming pared 7 bases from V and 10 bases from J, leaving 17 bases between. The CDR3 consists of 14 residues.

The chain employs TRBV25-1 and TRBJ1-5; tentatively, D is TRBD1 (5 bases). V was cut by 4 bases and J by 0 bases, with 13 bases left in between. CDR3 size: 16 residues. CDR1 is MGHDK and CDR2 is SYGVNS in the germline V gene. CDR3 loop: CASSGGGGDSNQPQHF. Here the CDR3 DNA reads TGTGCCAGCAGTGGGGGGGGTGGGGATAGCAATCAGCCCCAGCATTTT.

This chain links TRBV7-2 with TRBJ2-3; 8 bases match TRBD2. Per germline, CDR1 SGHTA and CDR2 FQGNSA. CDR3 length: 15 residues. With 5 bases clipped from V and 5 bases from J, the junction kept 9 bases outside the gene matches. CDR3 in DNA: TGTGCCAGCAGCATCAAGCGGGGGCGGAAAGATACGCAGTATTTT. Protein: CASSIKRGRKDTQYF.

The V and J genes are TRBV6-5 and TRBJ1-2, with 9 bases fitting TRBD1. V shed 6 bases, J shed 7 bases, and the junction held 12 bases outside the gene matches. The germline gives CDR1 MNHEY, CDR2 SVGAGI. The CDR3 length is 15 residues. The CDR3 reads CASSPSTGGLSGYTF. The CDR3 DNA sequence: TGTGCCAGCAGCCCGTCGACAGGGGGTTTGTCTGGCTACACCTTC.

The rearrangement joins TRBV19 to TRBJ1-2; 8 nucleotides line up with TRBD1. V shed 7 bases and J 3 bases; nucleotides not matched to a gene: 10. The CDR3 is made up of 15 amino acids. Germline-derived CDR1 and CDR2 are LNHDA and SQIVND (reference sequence). The CDR3 sequence: CASTPGQGGHYGYTF. CDR3 nucleotides: TGTGCCAGTACCCCCGGACAGGGTGGCCACTATGGCTACACCTTC.

The sample holds a few counts of this clone. J is TRBJ1-6 and V is TRBV5-5; possibly TRBD1 for D (5 bases). Germline CDR1 is SGHKS and CDR2 is YYEKEE (reference sequence). V shed 0 bases and J shed 6 bases, with 10 bases lying between them. This CDR3 has 15 residues. The CDR3 DNA reads TGTGCCAGCAGCTTGGGTGACAGCTTTAATTCACCCCTCCACTTT. Translation gives CASSLGDSFNSPLHF.

The rearrangement links TRBV9 to TRBJ2-2, with 7 nucleotides matching TRBD1. After removal of 4 bases from V and 3 bases from J, the junction contained 9 bases not matched to a gene. CDR1 is SGDLS, CDR2 YYNGEE, per germline. The CDR3 sequence is 16 residues long. This CDR3 is CASSPTDRVYTGELFF. CDR3 nucleotide sequence: TGTGCCAGCAGCCCCACCGACAGGGTATACACCGGGGAGCTGTTTTTT.

The gene calls are TRBV30 and TRBJ1-1; a possible D gene is TRBD1 (6 bases). Germline V gene data show CDR1 as GTSNPN and CDR2 as SVGIG (reference sequence). CDR3 length equals 16 residues. V lost 5 bases and J lost 1, with 20 bases in between. In nucleotides, the CDR3 is TGTGCCTGGCGCATAACACCGGGACATGGGAACACTGAAGCTTTCTTT. It is translated as CAWRITPGHGNTEAFF.

The chain couples TRBV19 to TRBJ1-3; D not certain. CDR1 is LNHDA, CDR2 SQIVND, per germline (reference sequence). V was trimmed by 5 bases and J by 0 bases, leaving 5 bases between them. CDR3 size: 13 residues. The CDR3 DNA reads TGTGCCAGTAGTGAACACTCTGGAAACACCATATATTTT. This sequence encodes CASSEHSGNTIYF.

In its sample, this clone was seen a few times. The CDR3: CASSQQGLAGAGTTDTQYF. The CDR3 DNA sequence: TGCGCCAGCAGCCAGCAAGGACTAGCGGGGGCCGGGACAACAGATACGCAGTATTTT. The gene calls are TRBV4-1 and TRBJ2-3; 13 bases line up with TRBD2. Germline CDR1 reads MGHRA; CDR2 reads YSYEKL. The CDR3 runs 19 residues. J was trimmed by 3 bases and V by 3 bases; bases with no gene match: 12.

This clone was counted a few times. This chain connects TRBV4-3 to TRBJ2-1; TRBD2 matches 9 bases. Trimming removed 0 bases from V and 9 bases from J; junction bases left unmatched: 6. Germline loops: CDR1 LGHNA, CDR2 YSLEER. This CDR3 comprises 15 residues. The CDR3 spells CASSQEAGRGGEQFF. CDR3 DNA sequence: TGCGCCAGCAGCCAAGAAGCAGGGCGGGGGGGTGAGCAGTTCTTC.

This chain links TRBV6-1 with TRBJ2-3; D might be TRBD2 (6 bases). Per the germline V gene, CDR1 is MNHNS and CDR2 is SASEGT. Trimming took off 4 bases at V and 3 bases at J, with 11 bases between the two ends. The CDR3 is made up of 14 amino acids. The CDR3 reads CASSARGTTDTQYF. DNA of the CDR3: TGTGCCAGCAGTGCTCGGGGGACGACAGATACGCAGTATTTT.

The V gene is TRBV7-2, the J gene TRBJ2-7; tentatively, D is TRBD2 (5 bases). Between the trimmed V and J ends, which lost 3 bases and 2 bases, there was a span of 11 bases. From germline, CDR1 is SGHTA and CDR2 FQGNSA. The CDR3 length is 14 residues. The chain's CDR3 is CASSFTGNTYEQYF. In DNA, the CDR3 is TGTGCCAGCAGCTTTACCGGGAATACCTACGAGCAGTACTTC.

The CDR3 here is CASSRGQGNTIYF. CDR3 nucleotides: TGTGCCAGCAGCCGGGGACAGGGAAACACCATATATTTT. The rearrangement joins TRBV6-6 to TRBJ1-3, with TRBD1 matching 7 bases. Per germline, CDR1 MNHNY and CDR2 SVGAGI (reference sequence). The CDR3 has 13 amino acids. Losses at the gene ends were 6 bases for V and 4 bases for J; bases not matched to a gene: 3.

The gene calls are TRBV9 and TRBJ2-3; 11 bases line up with TRBD2. Germline-derived CDR1 and CDR2 are SGDLS and YYNGEE. The CDR3 runs to 18 residues. J gave up 2 bases and V 4 bases, and 12 bases lay outside the gene matches. CDR3 DNA: TGTGCCAGCAGCCGCACGATCAGACTAGCGGGGTCCACAGATACGCAGTATTTT. Translated, it gives CASSRTIRLAGSTDTQYF.